The 4 T cell receptor beta chains below come from one sample, sequenced in a study of blood T cell repertoires in COVID-19. Some clones are missing from TCRdb's copy, which holds only in-frame ones; the method was immunoSEQ multiplex PCR. Among under 250,000 clones listed, approximately 86% were seen once. Sequenced sample: peripheral blood. These receptors were collected from a woman aged 60-70 years who had recovered from COVID-19.

The chain uses TRBV27 and TRBJ1-5; 7 bases align to TRBD1. Trimming at V came to 4 bases and at J to 12 bases, leaving 12 bases not matched to a gene. This CDR3 has 14 residues. Germline CDR1 is MNHEY and CDR2 is SMNVEV (reference sequence). This CDR3 is CASSSAMTGMVQHF. CDR3 nucleotide sequence: TGTGCCAGCAGTTCCGCAATGACAGGGATGGTCCAGCATTTT.

The chain has TRBV18 and TRBJ1-6, with 7 positions matching TRBD1. The germline V gene encodes CDR1 KGHSH and CDR2 LQKENI. Germline trimming cut 3 bases from V and 5 bases from J; bases unmatched to any gene: 7. The CDR3 covers 16 residues. CDR3 coding DNA: TGTGCCAGCTCACCTCCTCGGGACAGAAATAATTCACCCCTCCACTTT. Translating it yields CASSPPRDRNNSPLHF.

The chain is built from TRBV7-6 and TRBJ2-7, with TRBD1 matching over 7 bases. CDR3 length: 17 amino acids. The germline V gene has CDR1 SGHVS and CDR2 FNYEAQ. V lost 4 bases to trimming and J lost 1 base; unmatched junction nucleotides: 13. The CDR3 sequence: CASSSGTGQPNSYEQYF. Written as DNA, the CDR3 is TGTGCCAGCAGCTCCGGCACGGGACAGCCGAATTCCTACGAGCAGTACTTC.

This clone was picked up a small number of times. The chain combines TRBV6-5 with TRBJ2-3, with D perhaps matching TRBD1 (6 bases). Trimming stripped 10 bases from V and 1 base from J, with 9 bases between. Germline CDR1 MNHEY, CDR2 SVGAGI. This CDR3 spans 12 amino acids. The CDR3 coding sequence is TGTGCCATCGGACAGCGCACAGATACGCAGTATTTT. This sequence encodes CAIGQRTDTQYF.